This T cell receptor (beta chain) was identified during a study of T cells expressing NK-cell markers. CDR3 length equals 16 residues. Germline-derived CDR1 and CDR2 are MNHEY and SVGEGT. TCRdb reworked the 5' RACE reads into one entry per CDR3 protein, no DNA. The table for this sample gives about 170,000 distinct CDR3 sequences. The V gene is TRBV6-2 or TRBV6-3, the J gene TRBJ2-3; TCRdb selects TRBD2, and the lack of DNA leaves this call unchecked. Sequenced input: blood T cells: a sorted CD56 or NKG2C T cell subset, CD4+ or CD8+ T cells, or bulk PBMC T cells (not recorded which). This TCR was sampled from a man aged 18-70 years in good health. The CDR3: CASSPVSGIGTDTQYF.